This TCR beta chain was sequenced during a study of STAT5B mutations in CD4+ large granular lymphocyte leukemia. Study-level results: Without HLA matching, higher CD4+ than CD8+ T-LGLL clonality could reflect small sample size. Main leukemic clonotypes were patient-specific, but 25% appeared at low frequency elsewhere. Top patient clones used TRBV06 genes more often: 8/27 versus 2/35 in controls.

Control samples were healthy donors' buffy coats. As to this clone: Its specificity is not known.

V lost 1 base, J lost 2 bases, and 6 bases lay in between. Germline CDR1 reads LGHNA; CDR2 reads YNFKEQ. There are 13 residues in the CDR3. Sequencing was performed with immunoSEQ multiplex PCR; in TCRdb, only in-frame clones are kept and a portion is missing. The sample lists about 50,000 clones; 84% were seen once. Sequenced: CD4+ T cells from blood buffy coats. This sequence originates from a human donor in good health. The chain has TRBV4-2 and TRBJ2-7; TRBD1 might be the D (5 bases). The CDR3 DNA reads as TGTGCCAGCAGCCAAGCAGGGACCTACGAGCAGTACTTC. As protein: CASSQAGTYEQYF.